Shown below are 5 T cell receptor beta chains from a single sample sequenced in a study of cytomegalovirus exposure and HLA in healthy donors. PCR was performed using 60 Vbeta and 13 Jbeta primers. Sequencing used immunoSEQ multiplex PCR; TCRdb keeps in-frame clones, though not all of them. The table has around 85,000 clones, over 60% seen once. The sequenced material came from PBMCs. The origin of the receptors is a man in his fifties or sixties in good health and CMV-seronegative.

A few counts support this clone. V and J are TRBV6-5 and TRBJ2-5; tentatively, D is TRBD2 (5 bases). V lost 6 bases and J lost 5, with 13 bases in between. The germline V gene has CDR1 MNHEY and CDR2 SVGAGI. This CDR3 is built from 13 residues. CDR3 region: CASSPRGPETQYF. The CDR3 coding sequence is TGTGCCAGCAGCCCACGAGGGCCCGAGACCCAGTACTTC.

This clone came up a few times. This rearrangement joins TRBV5-4 to TRBJ2-7; 8 bases are a match to TRBD1. With 1 base clipped from V and 3 bases from J, the junction kept 3 bases outside the gene matches. The CDR3 spans 14 residues. Germline lookup yields CDR1 SGHNT and CDR2 YYREEE (reference sequence). The CDR3, as DNA: TGTGCCAGCAGCTTGACAGGGGGTGACTACGAGCAGTACTTC. Protein: CASSLTGGDYEQYF. The full variable domain, rest sourced from reference TRBV5-4 and TRBJ2-7, is ETGVTQSPTHLIKTRGQQVTLRCSSQSGHNTVSWYQQALGQGPQFIFQYYREEENGRGNFPPRFSGLQFPNYSSELNVNALELDDSALYLCASSLTGGDYEQYFGPGTRLTVT.

This clone has only one observation. The chain uses TRBV7-8 and TRBJ2-3; 9 nucleotides align to TRBD2. The ends lost 5 bases at V and 0 bases at J; junction bases unmatched: 3. This CDR3 has 15 amino acids. Germline assignment: CDR1 SGHVS and CDR2 FQNEAQ. CDR3 residues: CASSLSGGSTDTQYF. The CDR3 bases are TGTGCCAGCAGCCTTAGCGGGGGTAGCACAGATACGCAGTATTTT.

This clone was counted once. The rearrangement uses TRBV7-3 and TRBJ2-2; D is undetermined. The CDR3 totals 14 residues. CDR1 is SGHTA, CDR2 FQGTGA, per germline. V lost 5 bases, J lost 1 base, and 8 bases lay in between. The CDR3 coding sequence is TGTGCCAGCAGCCCCCCCGGGAACACCGGGGAGCTGTTTTTT. It yields the protein CASSPPGNTGELFF.

The J gene is TRBJ1-2, the V gene TRBV4-1; TRBD1 is a possible D gene (5 bases). CDR1 is MGHRA and CDR2 is YSYEKL in the germline V gene. V was cut by 0 bases and J by 5 bases, with 10 bases left in between. The CDR3 contains 14 residues. The DNA of the CDR3 is TGCGCCAGCAGCCAAGATCACAGGAGATATGGCTACACCTTC. Protein product: CASSQDHRRYGYTF.